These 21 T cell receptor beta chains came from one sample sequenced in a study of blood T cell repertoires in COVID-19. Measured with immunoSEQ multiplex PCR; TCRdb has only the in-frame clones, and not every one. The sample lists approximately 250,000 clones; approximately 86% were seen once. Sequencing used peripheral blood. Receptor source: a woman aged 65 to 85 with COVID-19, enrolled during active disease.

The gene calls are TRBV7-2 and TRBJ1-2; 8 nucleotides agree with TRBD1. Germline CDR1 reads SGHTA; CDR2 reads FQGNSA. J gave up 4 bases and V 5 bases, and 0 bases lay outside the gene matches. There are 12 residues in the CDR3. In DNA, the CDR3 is TGTGCCAGCAGCACAGGGGGCTATGGCTACACCTTC. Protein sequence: CASSTGGYGYTF.

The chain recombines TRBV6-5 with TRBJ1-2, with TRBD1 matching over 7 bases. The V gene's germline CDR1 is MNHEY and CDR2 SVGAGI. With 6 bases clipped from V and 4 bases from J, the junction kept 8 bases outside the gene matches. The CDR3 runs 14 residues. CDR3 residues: CASRLAGQSYGYTF. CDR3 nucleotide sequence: TGTGCCAGCAGACTCGCGGGACAGAGCTATGGCTACACCTTC.

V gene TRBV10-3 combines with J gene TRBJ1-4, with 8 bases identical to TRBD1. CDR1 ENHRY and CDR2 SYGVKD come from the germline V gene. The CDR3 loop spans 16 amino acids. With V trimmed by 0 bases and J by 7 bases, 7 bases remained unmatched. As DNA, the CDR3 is TGTGCCATCAGTGAGTCGGCAGGGGGCGCTCGTGAAAAACTGTTTTTT. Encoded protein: CAISESAGGAREKLFF.

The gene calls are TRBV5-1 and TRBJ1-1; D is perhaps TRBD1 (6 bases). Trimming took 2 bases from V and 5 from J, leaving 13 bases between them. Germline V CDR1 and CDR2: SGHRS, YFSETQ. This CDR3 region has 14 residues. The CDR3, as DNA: TGCGCCAGCAGCTTTTCAGGGGAGAGGACTGAAGCTTTCTTT. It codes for CASSFSGERTEAFF. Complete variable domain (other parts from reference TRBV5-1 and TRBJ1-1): KAGVTQTPRYLIKTRGQQVTLSCSPISGHRSVSWYQQTPGQGLQFLFEYFSETQRNKGNFPGRFSGRQFSNSRSEMNVSTLELGDSALYLCASSFSGERTEAFFGQGTRLTVV.

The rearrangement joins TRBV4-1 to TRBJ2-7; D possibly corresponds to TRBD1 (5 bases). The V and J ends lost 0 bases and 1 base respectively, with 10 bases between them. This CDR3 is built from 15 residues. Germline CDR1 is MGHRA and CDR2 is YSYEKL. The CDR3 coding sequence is TGCGCCAGCAGCCAAGATCCAGGGTGGTCCTACGAGCAGTACTTC. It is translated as CASSQDPGWSYEQYF.

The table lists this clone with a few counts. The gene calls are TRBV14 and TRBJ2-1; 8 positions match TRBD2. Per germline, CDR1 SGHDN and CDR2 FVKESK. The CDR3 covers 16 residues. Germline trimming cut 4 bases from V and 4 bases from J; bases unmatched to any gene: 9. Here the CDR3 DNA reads TGTGCCAGCAGCCGTCCCGGGGGGGCCGAATACAATGAGCAGTTCTTC. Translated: CASSRPGGAEYNEQFF.

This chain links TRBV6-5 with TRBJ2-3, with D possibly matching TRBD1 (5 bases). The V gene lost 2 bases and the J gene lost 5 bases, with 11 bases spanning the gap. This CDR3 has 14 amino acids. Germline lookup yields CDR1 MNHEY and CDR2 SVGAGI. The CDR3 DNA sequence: TGTGCCAGCAGTTACAAGGGGCTAGGAGATACGCAGTATTTT. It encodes CASSYKGLGDTQYF.

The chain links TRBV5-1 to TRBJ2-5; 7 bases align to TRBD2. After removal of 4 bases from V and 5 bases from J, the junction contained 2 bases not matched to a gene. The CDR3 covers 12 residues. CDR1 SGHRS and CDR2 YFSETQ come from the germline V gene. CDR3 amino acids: CASSVSGETQYF. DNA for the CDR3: TGCGCCAGCAGCGTTAGCGGGGAGACCCAGTACTTC. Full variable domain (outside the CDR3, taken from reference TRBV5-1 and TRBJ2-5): KAGVTQTPRYLIKTRGQQVTLSCSPISGHRSVSWYQQTPGQGLQFLFEYFSETQRNKGNFPGRFSGRQFSNSRSEMNVSTLELGDSALYLCASSVSGETQYFGPGTRLLVL.

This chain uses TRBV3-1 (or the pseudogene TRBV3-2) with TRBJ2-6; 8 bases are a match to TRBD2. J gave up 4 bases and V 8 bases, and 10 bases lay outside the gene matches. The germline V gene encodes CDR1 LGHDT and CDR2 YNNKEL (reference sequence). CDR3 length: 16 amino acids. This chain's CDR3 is CASSPRGGTGANVLTF. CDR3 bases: TGTGCCAGCTCACCCCGGGGGGGAACAGGGGCCAACGTCCTGACTTTC.

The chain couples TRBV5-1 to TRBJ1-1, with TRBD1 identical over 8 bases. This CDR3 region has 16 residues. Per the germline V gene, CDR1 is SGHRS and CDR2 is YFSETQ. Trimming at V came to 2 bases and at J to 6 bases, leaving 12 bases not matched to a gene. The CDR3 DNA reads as TGCGCCAGCAGCTTCGGACAGGGCCGGGGTGGGTCTGAAGCTTTCTTT. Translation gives CASSFGQGRGGSEAFF.

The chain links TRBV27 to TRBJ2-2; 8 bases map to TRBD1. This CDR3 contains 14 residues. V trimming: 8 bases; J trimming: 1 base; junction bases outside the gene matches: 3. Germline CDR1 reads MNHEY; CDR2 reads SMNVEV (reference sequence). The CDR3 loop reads CASPTGENTGELFF. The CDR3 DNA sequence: TGTGCCAGCCCGACAGGGGAGAACACCGGGGAGCTGTTTTTT.

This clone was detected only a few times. CDR3 in amino acids: CASSDRRGTGELFF. In DNA, the CDR3 is TGTGCCAGCAGTGACCGGAGGGGCACCGGGGAGCTGTTTTTT. The V gene is TRBV6-4, the J gene TRBJ2-2, with D perhaps TRBD2 (6 bases). The V gene's germline CDR1 is MRHNA and CDR2 SNTAGT. Trimming removed 2 bases at V and 4 bases at J, with 8 bases between. The CDR3 loop spans 14 amino acids.

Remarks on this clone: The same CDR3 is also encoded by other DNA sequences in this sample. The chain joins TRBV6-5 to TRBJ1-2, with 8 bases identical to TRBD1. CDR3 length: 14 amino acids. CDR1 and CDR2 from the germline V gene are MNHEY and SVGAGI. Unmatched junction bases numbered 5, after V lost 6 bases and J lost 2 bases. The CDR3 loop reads CASSYRQGNYGYTF. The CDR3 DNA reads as TGTGCCAGCAGCTACCGACAGGGGAACTATGGCTACACCTTC.

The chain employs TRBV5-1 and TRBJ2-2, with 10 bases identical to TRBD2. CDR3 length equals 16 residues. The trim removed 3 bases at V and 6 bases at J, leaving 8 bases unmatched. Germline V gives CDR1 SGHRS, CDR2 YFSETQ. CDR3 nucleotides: TGCGCCAGCAGCTGGAGCGGGGGGGCCACGCCCGGGGAGCTGTTTTTT. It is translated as CASSWSGGATPGELFF.

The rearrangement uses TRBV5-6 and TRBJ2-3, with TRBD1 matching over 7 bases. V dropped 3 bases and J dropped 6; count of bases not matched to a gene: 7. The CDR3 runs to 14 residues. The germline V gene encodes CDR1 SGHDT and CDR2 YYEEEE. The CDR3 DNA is TGTGCCAGCAGCTCGACCACACAGGGGGATACGCAGTATTTT. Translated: CASSSTTQGDTQYF.

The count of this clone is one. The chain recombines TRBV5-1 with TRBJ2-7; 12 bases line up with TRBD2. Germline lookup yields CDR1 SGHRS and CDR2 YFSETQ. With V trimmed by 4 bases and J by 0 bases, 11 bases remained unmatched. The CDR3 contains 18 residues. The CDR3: CASSPSGGAPRFSYEQYF. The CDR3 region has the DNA TGCGCCAGCAGCCCTAGCGGGGGGGCTCCCAGATTCTCCTACGAGCAGTACTTC.

Here the CDR3 DNA reads TGTGCCAGCTCACCGGAGACAGGGAATTCACCCCTCCACTTT. Protein sequence: CASSPETGNSPLHF. The V and J genes are TRBV18 and TRBJ1-6; 7 bases are shared with TRBD1. The germline V gene encodes CDR1 KGHSH and CDR2 LQKENI. The CDR3 covers 14 residues. With V trimmed by 3 bases and J by 7 bases, 3 bases remained unmatched. Based on the CDR3 plus reference TRBV18 and TRBJ1-6, the full variable domain is NAGVMQNPRHLVRRRGQEARLRCSPMKGHSHVYWYRQLPEEGLKFMVYLQKENIIDESGMPKERFSAEFPKEGPSILRIQQVVRGDSAAYFCASSPETGNSPLHFGNGTRLTVT.

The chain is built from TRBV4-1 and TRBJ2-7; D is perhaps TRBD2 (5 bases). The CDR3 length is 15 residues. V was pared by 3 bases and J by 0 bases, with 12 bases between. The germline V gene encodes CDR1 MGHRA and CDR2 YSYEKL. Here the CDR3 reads CASSHRTGSSYEQYF. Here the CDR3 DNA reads TGCGCCAGCAGCCATAGGACTGGGAGCTCCTACGAGCAGTACTTC.

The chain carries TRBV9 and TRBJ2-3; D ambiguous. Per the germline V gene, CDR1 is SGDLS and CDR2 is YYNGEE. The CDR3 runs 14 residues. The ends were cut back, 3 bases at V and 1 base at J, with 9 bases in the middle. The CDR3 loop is CASSGIGGTDTQYF. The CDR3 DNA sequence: TGTGCCAGCAGCGGGATCGGAGGCACAGATACGCAGTATTTT.

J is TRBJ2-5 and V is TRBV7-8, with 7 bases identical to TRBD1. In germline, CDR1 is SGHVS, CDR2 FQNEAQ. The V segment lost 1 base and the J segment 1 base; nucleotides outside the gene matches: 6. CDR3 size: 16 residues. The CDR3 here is CASSLDLGTAQETQYF. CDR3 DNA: TGTGCCAGCAGCTTAGATTTGGGGACAGCCCAAGAGACCCAGTACTTC.

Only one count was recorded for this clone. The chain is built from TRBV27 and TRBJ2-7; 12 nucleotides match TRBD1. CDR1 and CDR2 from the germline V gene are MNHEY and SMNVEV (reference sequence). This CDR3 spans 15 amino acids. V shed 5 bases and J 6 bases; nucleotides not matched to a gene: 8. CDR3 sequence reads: CASSTPRDRGLEQYF. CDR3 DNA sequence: TGTGCCAGCAGTACACCACGGGACAGGGGGCTCGAGCAGTACTTC.